Below, one T cell receptor (beta chain) is given with its context. The target antigen is unknown. Produced via immunoSEQ multiplex PCR; TCRdb's table is partial and in-frame only. The sample lists about 98,000 clones; around 88% were seen once. An approximately 130-subject validation cohort, separate from the approximately 720-subject first cohort, supplied the donors. The data are from a study of cytomegalovirus exposure and HLA in healthy donors. Study as a whole: The 90 to 150 validation repertoires used a platform that matched the one used for the 500 to 700 first-cohort repertoires, as a later analysis reported.

With 5 bases removed from V and 7 bases from J, the gap between germline ends came to 9 bases. Per germline, CDR1 SSHAT and CDR2 FNYEAQ (reference sequence). The length of the CDR3 is 13 residues. Study results and caveats: Many donors shared some public TCRs, even though most TCR sequences were rare. In a later analysis, first-cohort TCR clusters were found to tend to co-occur in the approximately 120 validation repertoires.

The sequence was collected from a woman in her twenties or thirties in good health and CMV-seronegative. The sequencing input was PBMCs. The chain has TRBV7-7 and TRBJ1-6; TRBD1 might be the D (5 bases). The CDR3: CASSAGGNSPLHF. The CDR3 DNA is TGTGCCAGCAGCGCTGGGGGGAATTCACCCCTCCACTTT.